This TCR beta chain was captured by sequencing in a study of T-cell reconstitution after alpha-beta-depleted transplantation in children. Preparation of the TCRbeta library involved a method that used unique molecular identifiers. TCRdb independently ran MiXCR on the PCR reads; one entry per CDR3 protein. This sample yields a few hundred thousand distinct CDR3 sequences, of which under 13% are seen a single time; over 4.5% belongs to the top ten. With 3 bases removed from V and 2 bases from J, the gap between germline ends came to 8 bases. The CDR3 loop spans 13 amino acids. Per germline, CDR1 SGHVS and CDR2 FQNEAQ. This clonotype occurred a few times.

The rearrangement links TRBV7-8 to TRBJ2-7; weak D call: TRBD2 (6 bases). This receptor was identified in a human donor who donated a stem cell graft to a child with acute myeloid leukemia. The specimen comprised PBMCs from the stem cell graft donor, sampled from the stem cell graft. The CDR3 loop is CASSLGEAYEQYV. DNA for the CDR3: TGTGCCAGCAGCTTGGGGGAGGCCTACGAGCAGTACGTC.